A selection of T cell receptor beta chains follows, all from one sample in a study of follicular helper T cells after annual influenza vaccination. Assay used: immunoSEQ multiplex PCR; TCRdb lists only in-frame clones, some missing. The table lists 9,400 or so clones, 82% of them singletons. The material sequenced was CXCR5+ CD38- circulating T follicular helper cells from blood, taken on the day of influenza vaccination. These receptors all stem from an adult who received the influenza vaccine. Each CDR3 is given with its conserved first and last residue. The order of the fields is V gene, CDR3 length, D gene, clone size, J gene, CDR3 DNA, CDR3 protein. A D gene is named only where the DNA matches it firmly. Clone size is given for some rows only: seen once, a few or many times, or a class if the clone is expanded.

TRBV20-1	11	.	.	TRBJ1-1	TGCAGTGTTCTAGGGGACACTGAAGCTTTCTTT	CSVLGDTEAFF
TRBV11-1	14	TRBD2	.	TRBJ2-5	TGTGCCAGCAGCTTAGCGACTAGCGGGGAGACCCAGTACTTC	CASSLATSGETQYF
TRBV27	15	.	.	TRBJ1-4	TGTGCCAGCAGTTTTTACAGGGACGTCGGTGAAAAACTGTTTTTT	CASSFYRDVGEKLFF
TRBV5-1	14	.	.	TRBJ2-7	TGCGCCAGCAGCTTGGATGCGGGACCCTACGAGCAGTACTTC	CASSLDAGPYEQYF
TRBV29-1	13	.	.	TRBJ2-2	TGCAGCGTGAGGACCCGGAACACCGGGGAGCTGTTTTTT	CSVRTRNTGELFF
TRBV5-1	15	TRBD2	.	TRBJ2-7	TGCGCCAGCAGCTTGGCGGCGGGAGGGAGCTACGAGCAGTACTTC	CASSLAAGGSYEQYF
TRBV15	17	TRBD1	.	TRBJ1-5	TGTGCCACCGACCCGGGACAGGGGAGAGGTCGGAATCAGCCCCAGCATTTT	CATDPGQGRGRNQPQHF
TRBV10-2	13	TRBD2	.	TRBJ2-1	TGCGCCAGCCAAGTAGCGGGAGGGGGCGAGCAGTTCTTC	CASQVAGGGEQFF
TRBV6-1	14	.	.	TRBJ1-5	TGTGCCAGCACTGAGTCGGGGGAGTATCAGCCCCAGCATTTT	CASTESGEYQPQHF
TRBV5-1	15	.	once	TRBJ2-2	TGCGCCAGCAGGAGGGTGGAGGCGAACACCGGGGAGCTGTTTTTT	CASRRVEANTGELFF
TRBV5-1	13	.	.	TRBJ2-7	TGCGCCAGCAGCCGACCAGACTCCTACGAGCAGTACTTC	CASSRPDSYEQYF
TRBV7-9	16	.	.	TRBJ1-4	TGTGCCAGCACCCCTATGTTGGGGATGGGACCCGAAAAACTGTTTTTT	CASTPMLGMGPEKLFF
TRBV2	13	TRBD1	few	TRBJ1-2	TGTGCCAGCAGTGAGGACAGGGTCGTAGGCTACACCTTC	CASSEDRVVGYTF
TRBV19	16	TRBD1	few	TRBJ1-2	TGTGCCAGTAGTATAGTTGCAGGGGGCGCTCACTATGGCTACACCTTC	CASSIVAGGAHYGYTF
TRBV14	13	.	.	TRBJ1-1	TGTGCCAGCAGCCGGGCCCTGAACACTGAAGCTTTCTTT	CASSRALNTEAFF
TRBV28	13	TRBD1	.	TRBJ1-5	TGTGCCAGCAGACCGACAGGGAGTCAGCCCCAGCATTTT	CASRPTGSQPQHF
TRBV5-1	15	TRBD1	.	TRBJ2-7	TGCGCCAGCAGCTTGGCCGGGACAGGGGAATACGAGCAGTACTTC	CASSLAGTGEYEQYF
TRBV21-1	14	.	few	TRBJ2-5	TGTGCCAGCGATAGTCCCAGGACAGAAGAGACCCAGTACTTC	CASDSPRTEETQYF
TRBV2	11	.	.	TRBJ2-3	TGTGCCAGCGGTTCCACAGATACGCAGTATTTT	CASGSTDTQYF
TRBV28	14	.	.	TRBJ1-2	TGTGCCAGCAGTTTATCCGTGAGGGGCTATGGCTACACCTTC	CASSLSVRGYGYTF
TRBV7-9	14	.	.	TRBJ1-4	TGTGCCAGCAGCTTGAGACAGACTAATGAAAAACTGTTTTTT	CASSLRQTNEKLFF
TRBV7-8	15	.	.	TRBJ2-3	TGTGCCAGCAGCGCGGTGGATTTTCGCACAGATACGCAGTATTTT	CASSAVDFRTDTQYF
TRBV27	15	TRBD2	.	TRBJ2-7	TGTGCCAGCAGTCGGACTAGCGGAGGCTCCTACGAGCAGTACTTC	CASSRTSGGSYEQYF
TRBV7-6	16	TRBD1	once	TRBJ2-5	TGTGCCAGCAGCTTAGTTATGGGGACAGGGCAGGAGACCCAGTACTTC	CASSLVMGTGQETQYF
TRBV6-1	12	.	.	TRBJ1-1	TGTGCCAGCAGTCCGCAATTGGGGGCCGCTTTCTTT	CASSPQLGAAFF
TRBV28	14	.	.	TRBJ1-2	TGTGCCAGCAACCCGTGGGGCTCTAACTATGGCTACACCTTC	CASNPWGSNYGYTF
TRBV9	19	TRBD2	.	TRBJ2-1	TGTGCCAGCAGCGTAGGCTCGTCGGAACTAGCGGGTGGTATCAATGAGCAGTTCTTC	CASSVGSSELAGGINEQFF
TRBV5-8	14	.	.	TRBJ1-5	TGTGCCAGCAGCTTGGAAAGAGTTAATCAGCCCCAGCATTTT	CASSLERVNQPQHF
TRBV6-5	13	.	.	TRBJ1-1	TGTGCCAGCAGTACCGTTAGGAACACTGAAGCTTTCTTT	CASSTVRNTEAFF
TRBV28	17	.	.	TRBJ2-5	TGTGCCAGCAGTCCTTCAGGACAGAACCGACCCCAAGAGACCCAGTACTTC	CASSPSGQNRPQETQYF
TRBV2	15	.	.	TRBJ2-4	TGTGCCAGCAGTGTTGGGAACACAGCCAAAAACATTCAGTACTTC	CASSVGNTAKNIQYF
TRBV2	16	.	.	TRBJ1-2	TGTGCCAGCAATGGACCATGGCAGGGCCCTTACTATGGCTACACCTTC	CASNGPWQGPYYGYTF
TRBV7-2	15	.	.	TRBJ2-7	TGTGCCAGCAGCTTAGGGGGGTTAGTCTCCTACGAGCAGTACTTC	CASSLGGLVSYEQYF
TRBV7-3	13	.	once	TRBJ2-1	TGTGCCAGCAGCTTAGGTTTGTTCAGCCAGCAGTTCTTC	CASSLGLFSQQFF
TRBV2	13	.	.	TRBJ2-5	TGTGCCAGCTGTAGACAGTACCAAGAGACCCAGTACTTC	CASCRQYQETQYF
TRBV30	12	.	once	TRBJ2-3	TGTGCCTGGAGTCTGGGACAAGATACGCAGTATTTT	CAWSLGQDTQYF
TRBV6-5	13	.	.	TRBJ1-5	TGTGCCAGCAGTTACTCCAACAGGGAGCCCCAGCATTTT	CASSYSNREPQHF
TRBV11-2	13	.	few	TRBJ1-2	TGTGCCAGCAGCAAGGACCAGGGATGGGGCTACACCTTC	CASSKDQGWGYTF
TRBV7-9	17	TRBD1	.	TRBJ1-5	TGTGCCAGCAGTTATTGGGGAGGGACAGGGAGCAATCAGCCCCAGCATTTT	CASSYWGGTGSNQPQHF
TRBV5-6	16	TRBD1	.	TRBJ1-5	TGTGCCAGCAGCTCCAGGCCAGGGGGCGGCAATCAGCCCCAGCATTTT	CASSSRPGGGNQPQHF
TRBV5-1	13	.	.	TRBJ1-2	TGCGCCAGCAGCCTCCCGGGGGCAGGGGGCTACACCTTC	CASSLPGAGGYTF
TRBV28	11	.	.	TRBJ1-1	TGTGCCAGCATTTTGAACACTGAAGCTTTCTTT	CASILNTEAFF
TRBV18	15	.	few	TRBJ2-7	TGTGCCAGCTCACAGGGGGGACAGCGGCACTACGAGCAGTACTTC	CASSQGGQRHYEQYF
TRBV9	15	TRBD2	.	TRBJ2-1	TGTGCCAGCAGCCGTAGCGGGAGCGACTACAATGAGCAGTTCTTC	CASSRSGSDYNEQFF
TRBV30	11	.	.	TRBJ1-2	TGTGCCTGGAGTAGGGCCCGTGGCTACACCTTC	CAWSRARGYTF
TRBV28	14	TRBD1	.	TRBJ1-5	TGTGCCAGCAGCCCCCACAGGGGAAGCCAGCCCCAGCATTTT	CASSPHRGSQPQHF
TRBV4-2	16	TRBD2	.	TRBJ2-1	TGTGCCAGCAGCCAAGTCTTGGGAGGGTGGGCCAATGAGCAGTTCTTC	CASSQVLGGWANEQFF
TRBV28	13	.	.	TRBJ2-2	TGTGCCAGCAGTTTATCTTTCGTCGGGGAGCTGTTTTTT	CASSLSFVGELFF
TRBV28	17	TRBD1	.	TRBJ1-3	TGTGCCAGCACCACAGACAGGGGGGACCTCTCTGGAAACACCATATATTTT	CASTTDRGDLSGNTIYF
TRBV7-3	17	.	.	TRBJ2-1	TGTGCCAGCAGCTTAATGGGTGGGACAAGCTCCTACAATGAGCAGTTCTTC	CASSLMGGTSSYNEQFF
TRBV30	11	.	.	TRBJ1-2	TGTGCCTCCGACCTGAGGGAGGGCTACACCTTC	CASDLREGYTF
TRBV6-1	13	TRBD2	once	TRBJ2-7	TGTGCCAGCAGTGTGGCGGGAGCCTACGAGCAGTACTTC	CASSVAGAYEQYF
TRBV11-2	14	TRBD1	.	TRBJ2-5	TGTGCCAGCAGATCGGGACAGGGATTAGAGACCCAGTACTTC	CASRSGQGLETQYF
TRBV12-5	14	.	.	TRBJ2-5	TGTGCTAGTGGTTCCGGACAACTCCAAGAGACCCAGTACTTC	CASGSGQLQETQYF
TRBV29-1	13	.	.	TRBJ1-4	TGCAGCGTTGCCCGGCAGATTAATGAAAAACTGTTTTTT	CSVARQINEKLFF
TRBV29-1	13	.	.	TRBJ2-2	TGCAGCGTTGAAACCCGTAACACCGGGGAGCTGTTTTTT	CSVETRNTGELFF
TRBV27	16	.	.	TRBJ2-1	TGTGCCAGCAGTCCCCCGCGGACAGAACTAGCGCTAGAGCAGTTCTTC	CASSPPRTELALEQFF